The 8 T cell receptor beta chains reported below all come from one sample, sequenced in a study of blood T cells in healthy people across ages. Next came a second PCR, run for roughly 6 to 11 cycles, which used a sample-barcoded 5' primer along with a J-beta primer mix. Each CDR3 protein gets one entry after TCRdb re-called the 5' RACE reads with MiXCR. Of under 1,000,000 distinct CDR3 sequences listed, 46% are singletons. Specimen: blood. Every receptor here comes from a man of 80 years or more in good health.

The rearrangement links TRBV18 to TRBJ2-2; D not certain. With 0 bases removed from V and 4 bases from J, the gap between germline ends came to 12 bases. Germline V gene lookup returns CDR1 KGHSH and CDR2 LQKENI. This CDR3 comprises 16 residues. The CDR3 coding sequence is TGTGCCAGCTCACCACCGGTATCGGGTGCCACCGGGGAGCTGTTTTTT. Translation gives CASSPPVSGATGELFF.

This clonotype showed up just a few times. V and J are TRBV5-1 and TRBJ2-5, with 7 bases fitting TRBD1. This CDR3 comprises 16 residues. V trimming: 1 base; J trimming: 2 bases; junction bases outside the gene matches: 8. CDR1 SGHRS and CDR2 YFSETQ come from the germline V gene. The chain's CDR3 is CASSLQLGTVQETQYF. In nucleotides, the CDR3 is TGCGCCAGCAGCTTGCAACTCGGGACAGTACAAGAGACCCAGTACTTC.

The rearrangement joins TRBV10-3 to TRBJ1-2; 10 bases match TRBD1. The CDR3 runs 15 residues. Germline CDR1 and CDR2: ENHRY and SYGVKD. The junction had 10 bases not matched to a gene; V was cut back by 2 bases and J by 10 bases. The CDR3 sequence is CAISEQTGGEHDYTF. CDR3 sequence (DNA): TGTGCCATCAGTGAGCAGACAGGGGGCGAACATGACTACACCTTC.

The rearrangement joins TRBV4-3 to TRBJ2-1; possible D gene TRBD2, 6 bases. V lost 5 bases and J lost 0, with 14 bases in between. Germline CDR1 and CDR2: LGHNA and YSLEER. CDR3 length: 16 amino acids. As DNA, the CDR3 is TGCGCCAGCAGCGGGGACGTCGGGAGCTCCTACAATGAGCAGTTCTTC. This codes for CASSGDVGSSYNEQFF.

V is TRBV20-1 and J is TRBJ2-7; a weak D match, TRBD1 (5 bases). This CDR3 comprises 12 residues. Germline CDR1 reads DFQATT; CDR2 reads SNEGSKA (reference sequence). V was pared by 5 bases and J by 6 bases, with 14 bases between. CDR3: CSAGSQGFEQYF. As DNA, the CDR3 is TGCAGTGCTGGTTCGCAGGGTTTCGAGCAGTACTTC.

The chain combines TRBV5-5 with TRBJ2-5; no clear D gene. The CDR3 is 14 residues long. Germline CDR1 and CDR2: SGHKS and YYEKEE (reference sequence). V was shortened by 5 bases and J by 2 bases, with 13 bases between the two germline ends. The CDR3: CASSDGRLQETQYF. CDR3 nucleotides: TGTGCCAGCAGTGATGGCCGGTTACAAGAGACCCAGTACTTC.

This chain links TRBV27 with TRBJ2-7; 7 bases map to TRBD1. V gave up 6 bases and J gave up 4 bases; unmatched junction bases: 12. Germline lookup yields CDR1 MNHEY and CDR2 SMNVEV (reference sequence). This CDR3 region has 15 residues. This chain's CDR3 is CASSRSQGGEYEQYF. The DNA of the CDR3 is TGTGCCAGCAGCCGCAGTCAAGGGGGCGAGTACGAGCAGTACTTC.

This clonotype has a count of ten or more. The chain links TRBV4-3 to TRBJ2-7, with 12 bases that match TRBD2. V lost 4 bases to trimming and J lost 8 bases; unmatched junction nucleotides: 9. The CDR3 has 15 amino acids. The germline CDR1 and CDR2 sequences are LGHNA and YSLEER. The CDR3 coding sequence is TGCGCCAGCAGCCCTCGACTAGCGGGAGTACCCCAGCAGTACTTC. This codes for CASSPRLAGVPQQYF.